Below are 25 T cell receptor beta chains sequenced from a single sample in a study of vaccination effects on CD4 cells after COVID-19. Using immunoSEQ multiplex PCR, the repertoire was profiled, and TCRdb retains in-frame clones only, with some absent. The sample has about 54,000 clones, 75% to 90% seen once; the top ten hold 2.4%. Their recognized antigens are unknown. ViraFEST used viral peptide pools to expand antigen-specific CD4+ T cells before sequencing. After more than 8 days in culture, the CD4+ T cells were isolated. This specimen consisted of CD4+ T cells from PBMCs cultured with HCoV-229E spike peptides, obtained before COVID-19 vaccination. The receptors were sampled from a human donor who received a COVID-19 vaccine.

CDR3 nucleotide sequence: TGTGCCAGCAGCCTAATGCCGGGACTAGCGGGCTCCGGGGAGCTGTTTTTT. Translated: CASSLMPGLAGSGELFF. This chain uses TRBV6-4 with TRBJ2-2, with TRBD2 identical over 12 bases. The CDR3 has 17 amino acids. Germline trimming cut 6 bases from V and 6 bases from J; bases unmatched to any gene: 11. Germline values: CDR1 MRHNA, CDR2 SNTAGT.

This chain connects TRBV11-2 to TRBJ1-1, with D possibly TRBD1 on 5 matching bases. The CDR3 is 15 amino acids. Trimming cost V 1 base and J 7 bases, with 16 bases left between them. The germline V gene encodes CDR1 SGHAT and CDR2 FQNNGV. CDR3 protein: CASSLASQGLGEAFF. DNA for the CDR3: TGTGCCAGCAGCTTAGCTAGCCAGGGCCTGGGTGAAGCTTTCTTT.

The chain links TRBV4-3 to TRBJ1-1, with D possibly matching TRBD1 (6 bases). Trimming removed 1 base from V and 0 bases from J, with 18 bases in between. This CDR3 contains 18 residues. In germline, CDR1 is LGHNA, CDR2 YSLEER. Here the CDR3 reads CASSQGIGGAFMNTEAFF. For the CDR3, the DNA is TGCGCCAGCAGCCAAGGAATCGGGGGGGCATTCATGAACACTGAAGCTTTCTTT.

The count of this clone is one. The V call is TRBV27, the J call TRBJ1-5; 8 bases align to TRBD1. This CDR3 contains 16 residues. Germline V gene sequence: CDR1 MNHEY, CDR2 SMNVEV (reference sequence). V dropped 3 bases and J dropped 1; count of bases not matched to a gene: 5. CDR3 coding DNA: TGTGCCAGCAGTTTGCGACAGGGGATGAGCAATCAGCCCCAGCATTTT. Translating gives CASSLRQGMSNQPQHF.

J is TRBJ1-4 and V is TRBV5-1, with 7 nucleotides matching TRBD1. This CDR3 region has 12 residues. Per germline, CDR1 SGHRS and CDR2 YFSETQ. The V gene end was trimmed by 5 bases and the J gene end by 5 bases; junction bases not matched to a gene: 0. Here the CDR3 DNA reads TGCGCCAGCAGGACAGGGAATGAAAAACTGTTTTTT. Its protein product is CASRTGNEKLFF.

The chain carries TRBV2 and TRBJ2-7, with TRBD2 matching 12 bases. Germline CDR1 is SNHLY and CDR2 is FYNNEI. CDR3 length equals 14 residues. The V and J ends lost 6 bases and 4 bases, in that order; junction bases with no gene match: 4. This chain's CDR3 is CASRRTSGVYEQYV. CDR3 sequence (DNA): TGTGCCAGCAGGAGGACTAGCGGGGTTTACGAGCAGTACGTC.

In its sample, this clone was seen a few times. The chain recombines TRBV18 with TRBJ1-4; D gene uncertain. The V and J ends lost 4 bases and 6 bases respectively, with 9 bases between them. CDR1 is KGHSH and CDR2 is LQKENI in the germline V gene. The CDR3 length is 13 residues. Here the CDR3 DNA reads TGTGCCAGCTCACAGGGTTGGGATGAAAAACTGTTTTTT. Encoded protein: CASSQGWDEKLFF.

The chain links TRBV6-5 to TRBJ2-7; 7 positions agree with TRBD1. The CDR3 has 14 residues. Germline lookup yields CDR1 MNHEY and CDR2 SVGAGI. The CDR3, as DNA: TGTGCCAGCAGTGACTCGGGCAGGGGGAACGAGCAGTACGTC. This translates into CASSDSGRGNEQYV.

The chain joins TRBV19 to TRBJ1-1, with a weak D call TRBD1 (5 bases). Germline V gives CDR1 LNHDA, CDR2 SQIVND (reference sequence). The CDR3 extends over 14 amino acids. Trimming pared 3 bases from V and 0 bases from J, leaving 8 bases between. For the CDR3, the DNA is TGTGCCAGTAGTATCGGGGGATTGAACACTGAAGCTTTCTTT. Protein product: CASSIGGLNTEAFF.

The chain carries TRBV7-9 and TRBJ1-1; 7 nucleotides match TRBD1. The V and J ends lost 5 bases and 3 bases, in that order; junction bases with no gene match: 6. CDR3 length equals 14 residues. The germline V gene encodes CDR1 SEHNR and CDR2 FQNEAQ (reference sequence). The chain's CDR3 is CASSGQQGYTEAFF. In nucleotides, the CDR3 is TGTGCCAGCAGCGGCCAACAGGGGTACACTGAAGCTTTCTTT.

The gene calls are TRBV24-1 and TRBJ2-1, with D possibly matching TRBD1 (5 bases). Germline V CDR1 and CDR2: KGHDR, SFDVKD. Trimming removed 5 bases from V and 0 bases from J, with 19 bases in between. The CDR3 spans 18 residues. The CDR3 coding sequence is TGTGCCACCAGTGCAACCCCGGGCAGGGCCCACTCCTACAATGAGCAGTTCTTC. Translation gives CATSATPGRAHSYNEQFF.

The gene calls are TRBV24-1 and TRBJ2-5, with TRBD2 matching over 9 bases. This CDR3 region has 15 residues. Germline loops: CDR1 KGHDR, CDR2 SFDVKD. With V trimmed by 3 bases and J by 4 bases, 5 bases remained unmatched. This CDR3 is CATSDPGLAGETQYF. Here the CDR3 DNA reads TGTGCCACCAGTGATCCGGGACTAGCTGGAGAGACCCAGTACTTC.

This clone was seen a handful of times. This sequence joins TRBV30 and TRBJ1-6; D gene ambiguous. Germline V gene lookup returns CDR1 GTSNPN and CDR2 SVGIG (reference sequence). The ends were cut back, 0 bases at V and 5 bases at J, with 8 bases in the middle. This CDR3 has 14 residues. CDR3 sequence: CAWSVRQDNSPLHF. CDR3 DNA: TGTGCCTGGAGTGTACGTCAGGATAATTCACCCCTCCACTTT.

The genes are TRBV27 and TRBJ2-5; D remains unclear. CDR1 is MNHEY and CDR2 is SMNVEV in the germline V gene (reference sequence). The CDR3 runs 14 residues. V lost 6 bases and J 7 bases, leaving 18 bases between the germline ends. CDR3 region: CASSDPPRTGTQYF. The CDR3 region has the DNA TGTGCCAGCAGCGACCCCCCGAGAACGGGGACCCAGTACTTC.

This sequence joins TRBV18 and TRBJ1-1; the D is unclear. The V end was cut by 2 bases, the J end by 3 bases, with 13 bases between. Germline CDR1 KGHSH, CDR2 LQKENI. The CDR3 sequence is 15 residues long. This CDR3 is CASSPGSRVDTEAFF. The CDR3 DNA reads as TGTGCCAGCTCACCAGGCTCTAGGGTTGACACTGAAGCTTTCTTT.

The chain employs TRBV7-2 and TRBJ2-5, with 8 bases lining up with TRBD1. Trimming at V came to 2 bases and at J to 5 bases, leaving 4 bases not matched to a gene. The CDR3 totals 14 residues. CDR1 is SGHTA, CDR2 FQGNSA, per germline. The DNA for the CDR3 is TGTGCCAGCAGCTTACAGGGGGCTGAGGAGACCCAGTACTTC. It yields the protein CASSLQGAEETQYF.

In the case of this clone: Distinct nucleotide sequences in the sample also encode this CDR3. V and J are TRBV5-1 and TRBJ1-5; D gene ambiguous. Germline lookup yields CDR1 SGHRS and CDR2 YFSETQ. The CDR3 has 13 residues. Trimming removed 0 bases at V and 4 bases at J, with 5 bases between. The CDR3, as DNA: TGCGCCAGCAGCTTGGACCTTAATCAGCCCCAGCATTTT. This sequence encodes CASSLDLNQPQHF.

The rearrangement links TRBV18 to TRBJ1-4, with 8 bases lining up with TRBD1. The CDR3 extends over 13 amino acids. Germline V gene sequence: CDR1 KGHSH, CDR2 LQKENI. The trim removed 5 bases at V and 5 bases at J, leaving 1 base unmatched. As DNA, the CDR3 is TGTGCCAGCTCAAGGACAGGGAATGAAAAACTGTTTTTT. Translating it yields CASSRTGNEKLFF.

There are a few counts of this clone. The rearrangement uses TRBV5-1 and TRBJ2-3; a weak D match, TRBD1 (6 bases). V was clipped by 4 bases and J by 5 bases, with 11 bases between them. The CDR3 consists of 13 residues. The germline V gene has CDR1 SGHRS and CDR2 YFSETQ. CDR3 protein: CASSTPGEDTQYF. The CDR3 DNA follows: TGCGCCAGCAGCACACCAGGGGAAGATACGCAGTATTTT.

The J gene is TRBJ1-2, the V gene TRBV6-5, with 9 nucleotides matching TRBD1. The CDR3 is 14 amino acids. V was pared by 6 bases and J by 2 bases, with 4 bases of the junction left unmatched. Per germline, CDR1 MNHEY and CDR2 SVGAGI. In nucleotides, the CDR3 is TGTGCCAGCAGCCGCGGACAGGGGAACTATGGCTACACCTTC. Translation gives CASSRGQGNYGYTF.

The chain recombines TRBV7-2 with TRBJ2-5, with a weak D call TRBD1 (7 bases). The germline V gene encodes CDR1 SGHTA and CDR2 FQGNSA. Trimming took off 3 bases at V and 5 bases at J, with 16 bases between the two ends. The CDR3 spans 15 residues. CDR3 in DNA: TGTACCAGCAGCTTCGCCGGAGGGGGCCAGGAGACCCAGTACTTC. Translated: CTSSFAGGGQETQYF.

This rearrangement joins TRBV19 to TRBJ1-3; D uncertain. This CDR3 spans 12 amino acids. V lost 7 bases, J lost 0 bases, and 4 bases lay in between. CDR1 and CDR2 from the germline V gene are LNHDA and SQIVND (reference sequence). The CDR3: CASTLSGNTIYF. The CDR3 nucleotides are TGTGCCAGTACCCTCTCTGGAAACACCATATATTTT.

DNA for the CDR3: TGTGCCAGCAGCTTGGTAGGACAGGGTCAAGAGACCCAGTACTTC. Its protein is CASSLVGQGQETQYF. This chain connects TRBV5-6 to TRBJ2-5, with TRBD1 matching over 8 bases. This CDR3 is 15 amino acids long. Germline assignment: CDR1 SGHDT and CDR2 YYEEEE. V dropped 0 bases and J dropped 2; count of bases not matched to a gene: 3. The variable domain in full, completed from reference TRBV5-6 and TRBJ2-5, reads DAGVTQSPTHLIKTRGQQVTLRCSPKSGHDTVSWYQQALGQGPQFIFQYYEEEERQRGNFPDRFSGHQFPNYSSELNVNALLLGDSALYLCASSLVGQGQETQYFGPGTRLLVL.

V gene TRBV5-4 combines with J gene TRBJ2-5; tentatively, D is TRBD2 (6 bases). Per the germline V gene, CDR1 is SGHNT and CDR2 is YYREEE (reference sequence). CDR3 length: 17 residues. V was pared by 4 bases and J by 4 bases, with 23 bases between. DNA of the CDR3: TGTGCCAGCAGCAAGCCGGGACTCGATCTGAGGGGAGAGACCCAGTACTTC. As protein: CASSKPGLDLRGETQYF.

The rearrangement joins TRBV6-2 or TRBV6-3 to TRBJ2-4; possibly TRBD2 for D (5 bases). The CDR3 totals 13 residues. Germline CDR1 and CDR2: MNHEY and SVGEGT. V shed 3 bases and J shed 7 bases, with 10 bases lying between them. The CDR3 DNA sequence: TGTGCCAGCAGTTATTCTTCGGGGAACATTCAGTACTTC. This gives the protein CASSYSSGNIQYF.